This entry describes one T cell receptor beta chain. Authors' data handling: Quantification of nucleated cells was approximated via reference gene primer amplification. Profiling relied on immunoSEQ multiplex PCR, and the TCRdb table lists in-frame clones only, not all of them. The DNA was the basis for D and trimming; V, J and clone size are from that table. The sample consists of about 230,000 clones, roughly 80% of them appearing once. Trimming took off 6 bases at V and 4 bases at J, with 9 bases between the two ends. There are 13 residues in the CDR3. In germline, CDR1 is MDHEN, CDR2 SYDVKM. This record comes from a study of blood T cell repertoires in COVID-19. Across the study: Researchers got acute and convalescent COVID-19 samples from the United States, Italy and Spain. PBMCs, B-cell-depleted T cells, or T cells provided the cDNA or gDNA that made up the material.

The chain uses TRBV28 and TRBJ1-4, with D possibly matching TRBD1 (6 bases). The sample taken for sequencing was peripheral blood. This TCR was recovered from an elderly woman with acute or convalescent COVID-19. The CDR3 coding sequence is TGTGCCAGCAGGAGGGGGAGTAATGAAAAACTGTTTTTT. Its protein is CASRRGSNEKLFF.